The clone carrying this T cell receptor (beta chain) is a singleton in its sample. These data come from a study of blood T cell repertoires in COVID-19. Germline CDR1 and CDR2: SGHVS and FQNEAQ. The CDR3 contains 17 residues. The V gene lost 5 bases and the J gene lost 4 bases, with 20 bases spanning the gap. In the study's own analysis: Estimates of nucleated cell counts were drawn from the amplification of reference gene primers. The data were produced by immunoSEQ multiplex PCR, yet TCRdb's version contains in-frame clones alone and is incomplete. V and J calls and clone size follow that table, whereas D and trimming were derived from the DNA. In the table there are about 170,000 clones, about four fifths of which are singletons.

V is TRBV7-8 and J is TRBJ2-2; TRBD1 is a possible D gene (6 bases). The origin of this receptor is a woman older than 75 with active or convalescent COVID-19. Sequencing was carried out using peripheral blood. The DNA of the CDR3 is TGTGCCAGCAGCCTAAAAAAACAGGGAGTGTCCACCGGGGAGCTGTTTTTT. Translation gives CASSLKKQGVSTGELFF.